Listed here are 23 T cell receptor beta chains from one sample, sequenced in a study of cytomegalovirus exposure and HLA in healthy donors. PCR was performed using 60 Vbeta and 13 Jbeta primers. Libraries were prepared by immunoSEQ multiplex PCR; TCRdb keeps only in-frame clonotypes and omits some of them. Here the sample spans about 120,000 clones, around 73% being singletons. The sequencing sample was made of PBMCs. The source of these receptors is a man younger than 40 in good health and CMV-seropositive.

This chain uses TRBV7-3 with TRBJ2-7, with a possible D match to TRBD1 (5 bases). From germline, CDR1 is SGHTA and CDR2 FQGTGA. The CDR3 runs to 14 residues. V lost 5 bases, J lost 6 bases, and 17 bases lay in between. CDR3: CASSPQGDLGEQYF. CDR3 nucleotides: TGTGCCAGCAGCCCCCAGGGCGACCTGGGCGAGCAGTACTTC.

V usage is TRBV6-5 and J usage is TRBJ2-1; a weak D match, TRBD2 (6 bases). Germline-derived CDR1 and CDR2 are MNHEY and SVGAGI. There are 14 residues in the CDR3. The ends were cut back, 0 bases at V and 9 bases at J, with 12 bases in the middle. The CDR3 reads CASSYSWQGGEQFF. DNA for the CDR3: TGTGCCAGCAGTTACTCGTGGCAGGGAGGTGAGCAGTTCTTC.

CDR3 protein: CATGRDRSYEQYF. The DNA of the CDR3 is TGTGCCACCGGAAGGGACAGGTCCTACGAGCAGTACTTC. The V gene is TRBV15, the J gene TRBJ2-7; TRBD1 aligns across 8 bases. Germline trimming cut 8 bases from V and 1 base from J; bases unmatched to any gene: 4. Germline CDR1 LNHNV, CDR2 YYDKDF (reference sequence). CDR3 length: 13 amino acids.

The chain couples TRBV9 to TRBJ2-2; 9 bases fit TRBD2. Germline V gene sequence: CDR1 SGDLS, CDR2 YYNGEE. CDR3 length: 16 residues. V was clipped by 0 bases and J by 2 bases; unmatched bases: 2. In DNA form, the CDR3 reads TGTGCCAGCAGCGTAGATCTAGCGGGAAACACCGGGGAGCTGTTTTTT. Its protein is CASSVDLAGNTGELFF.

V gene TRBV6-5 combines with J gene TRBJ1-5; 8 bases map to TRBD1. V lost 5 bases and J lost 2; bases outside the gene matches: 2. This CDR3 region has 14 residues. In germline, CDR1 is MNHEY, CDR2 SVGAGI. CDR3 coding DNA: TGTGCCAGCAGTCTACAGGGGGGCAATCAGCCCCAGCATTTT. As protein: CASSLQGGNQPQHF.

V is TRBV13 and J is TRBJ1-1; 9 bases map to TRBD1. Unmatched junction bases numbered 7, after V lost 5 bases and J lost 6 bases. Per germline, CDR1 PRHDT and CDR2 FYEKMQ (reference sequence). The CDR3 extends over 14 amino acids. CDR3 amino acids: CASSPGQGFAEAFF. CDR3 in DNA: TGTGCCAGCAGCCCAGGACAGGGGTTTGCTGAAGCTTTCTTT.

The chain couples TRBV15 to TRBJ2-1; 7 bases fit TRBD2. V shed 0 bases and J 5 bases; nucleotides not matched to a gene: 1. The CDR3 extends over 14 amino acids. The germline CDR1 and CDR2 sequences are LNHNV and YYDKDF (reference sequence). This CDR3 reads CATSRDRGDNEQFF. The CDR3 DNA follows: TGTGCCACCAGCAGAGATCGGGGGGACAATGAGCAGTTCTTC.

This chain links TRBV11-1 with TRBJ2-1; tentatively, D is TRBD2 (6 bases). There are 17 residues in the CDR3. V gave up 1 base and J gave up 0 bases, with 13 bases separating them. The V gene's germline CDR1 is SGHAT and CDR2 FQDESV (reference sequence). CDR3 residues: CASSLGIGTRSYNEQFF. In DNA form, the CDR3 reads TGTGCCAGCAGCTTAGGAATAGGGACTCGCTCCTACAATGAGCAGTTCTTC.

This clone was observed a handful of times. V is TRBV6-1 and J is TRBJ2-1, with 11 positions matching TRBD1. The CDR3 totals 14 residues. Unmatched junction bases numbered 4, after V lost 5 bases and J lost 7 bases. Germline values: CDR1 MNHNS, CDR2 SASEGT. The CDR3 protein is CASSWGQGDNEQFF. The CDR3, as DNA: TGTGCCAGCAGTTGGGGACAGGGGGATAATGAGCAGTTCTTC.

This clone came up once. The chain joins TRBV4-3 to TRBJ1-2; D is undetermined. The CDR3 extends over 15 amino acids. From germline, CDR1 is LGHNA and CDR2 YSLEER. V lost 4 bases to trimming and J lost 6 bases, with 18 bases between them. CDR3 bases: TGCGCCAGCAGCCTGGACCCTGGAGGCCAGGATGGCTACACCTTC. Protein sequence: CASSLDPGGQDGYTF.

This clone was counted only a few times. V gene TRBV6-5 combines with J gene TRBJ1-1, with a possible D match to TRBD1 (5 bases). The CDR3 runs to 15 residues. Per germline, CDR1 MNHEY and CDR2 SVGAGI. Trimming cost V 5 bases and J 0 bases, with 13 bases left between them. For the CDR3, the DNA is TGTGCCAGCAGTAAACCGACAGACTTGAACACTGAAGCTTTCTTT. Amino acid sequence: CASSKPTDLNTEAFF.

The J gene is TRBJ1-2, the V gene TRBV6-5, with 7 bases lining up with TRBD1. Germline V gives CDR1 MNHEY, CDR2 SVGAGI. The junction had 11 bases not matched to a gene; V was cut back by 6 bases and J by 4 bases. This CDR3 is built from 15 residues. The CDR3 sequence: CASRRGVDRAYGYTF. The CDR3 DNA sequence: TGTGCCAGCAGGCGGGGGGTCGACAGGGCCTATGGCTACACCTTC.

V is TRBV27 and J is TRBJ2-1; D gene uncertain. From germline, CDR1 is MNHEY and CDR2 SMNVEV (reference sequence). The CDR3 consists of 14 residues. V was trimmed by 3 bases and J by 8 bases, leaving 14 bases between them. As DNA, the CDR3 is TGTGCCAGCAGTTTGCAGGCCCCGGCACATGAGCAGTTCTTC. Its translation: CASSLQAPAHEQFF.

The chain joins TRBV6-1 to TRBJ2-7; the D gene is possibly TRBD1 (6 bases). The V gene's germline CDR1 is MNHNS and CDR2 SASEGT. The V end was cut by 8 bases, the J end by 5 bases, with 16 bases between. The length of the CDR3 is 13 residues. The CDR3, as DNA: TGTGCCAGCTGGGACATAGGGTGGGACGAGCAGTACTTC. Its protein is CASWDIGWDEQYF.

The rearrangement joins TRBV18 to TRBJ1-1; D perhaps matches TRBD1 (5 bases). The germline V gene has CDR1 KGHSH and CDR2 LQKENI. CDR3 length: 13 amino acids. Trimming shortened V by 3 bases and J by 6 bases, and 11 bases separated the two germline ends. The CDR3 bases are TGTGCCAGCTCACCGCGGGGGGTAGCTGAAGCTTTCTTT. This sequence encodes CASSPRGVAEAFF.

This clone has a handful of counts. The CDR3 sequence is CASSSSGDRYNEQFF. In DNA, the CDR3 is TGTGCCAGCAGCTCTAGCGGGGACCGTTACAATGAGCAGTTCTTC. The gene calls are TRBV7-2 and TRBJ2-1; 9 bases are shared with TRBD2. Per the germline V gene, CDR1 is SGHTA and CDR2 is FQGNSA. V lost 4 bases and J lost 4; bases outside the gene matches: 5. This CDR3 is 15 amino acids long.

This chain links TRBV11-2 with TRBJ1-2, with 10 bases matching TRBD1. With V trimmed by 4 bases and J by 5 bases, 1 base remained unmatched. Germline assignment: CDR1 SGHAT and CDR2 FQNNGV. This CDR3 comprises 13 residues. CDR3 sequence: CASSWDRGYGYTF. The CDR3 coding sequence is TGTGCCAGCAGCTGGGACAGGGGATATGGCTACACCTTC.

This clone was counted only a few times. The J gene is TRBJ1-5, the V gene TRBV19; 10 bases agree with TRBD1. Germline CDR1 LNHDA, CDR2 SQIVND (reference sequence). The trim removed 7 bases at V and 4 bases at J, leaving 4 bases unmatched. This CDR3 has 14 residues. CDR3 DNA sequence: TGTGCCAGTAACGGACAGGGGGGTAATCAGCCCCAGCATTTT. Translated, it gives CASNGQGGNQPQHF.

This chain links TRBV7-9 with TRBJ2-1; D is undetermined. Per the germline V gene, CDR1 is SEHNR and CDR2 is FQNEAQ (reference sequence). V gave up 2 bases and J gave up 5 bases, with 7 bases separating them. This CDR3 contains 13 residues. CDR3 bases: TGTGCCAGCAGCTTACAAGCGAACAATGAGCAGTTCTTC. It codes for CASSLQANNEQFF.

The chain carries TRBV5-6 and TRBJ1-2; D is perhaps TRBD1 (5 bases). The germline V gene has CDR1 SGHDT and CDR2 YYEEEE. This CDR3 contains 15 residues. The V end was cut by 3 bases, the J end by 2 bases, with 14 bases between. The CDR3 bases are TGTGCCAGCAGCTGGGGGGACGGGAGGAACTATGGCTACACCTTC. This encodes CASSWGDGRNYGYTF. The full variable domain, its missing parts supplied by reference TRBV5-6 and TRBJ1-2, is DAGVTQSPTHLIKTRGQQVTLRCSPKSGHDTVSWYQQALGQGPQFIFQYYEEEERQRGNFPDRFSGHQFPNYSSELNVNALLLGDSALYLCASSWGDGRNYGYTFGSGTRLTVV.

The rearrangement uses TRBV7-2 and TRBJ1-3; D possibly corresponds to TRBD1 (5 bases). The CDR3 totals 15 residues. Germline V gene data show CDR1 as SGHTA and CDR2 as FQGNSA. The germline V and J ends were trimmed by 5 bases and 2 bases, with 13 bases remaining between them. CDR3 DNA: TGTGCCAGCAGCCGCTTAACAGGTGCTGGAAACACCATATATTTT. Translating it yields CASSRLTGAGNTIYF.

V and J are TRBV10-2 and TRBJ1-2; TRBD1 agrees at 9 bases. The CDR3 totals 15 residues. Germline CDR1 is WSHSY and CDR2 is SAAADI. The trim removed 6 bases at V and 4 bases at J, leaving 9 bases unmatched. CDR3 sequence (DNA): TGCGCCAGCAGCCCACAGGGGGCGCCGAGCTATGGCTACACCTTC. Encoded protein: CASSPQGAPSYGYTF.

Concerning this clone itself: Relative to the germline gene, one junction end is altered; a read error may explain this. The chain joins TRBV5-4 to TRBJ2-7, with D possibly TRBD1 on 5 matching bases. This CDR3 is built from 12 residues. CDR1 and CDR2 from the germline V gene are SGHNT and YYREEE (reference sequence). CDR3 sequence reads: CASSSQGNERYF. CDR3 nucleotide sequence: TGTGCCAGCAGTTCTCAGGGAAACGAGCGGTACTTC.